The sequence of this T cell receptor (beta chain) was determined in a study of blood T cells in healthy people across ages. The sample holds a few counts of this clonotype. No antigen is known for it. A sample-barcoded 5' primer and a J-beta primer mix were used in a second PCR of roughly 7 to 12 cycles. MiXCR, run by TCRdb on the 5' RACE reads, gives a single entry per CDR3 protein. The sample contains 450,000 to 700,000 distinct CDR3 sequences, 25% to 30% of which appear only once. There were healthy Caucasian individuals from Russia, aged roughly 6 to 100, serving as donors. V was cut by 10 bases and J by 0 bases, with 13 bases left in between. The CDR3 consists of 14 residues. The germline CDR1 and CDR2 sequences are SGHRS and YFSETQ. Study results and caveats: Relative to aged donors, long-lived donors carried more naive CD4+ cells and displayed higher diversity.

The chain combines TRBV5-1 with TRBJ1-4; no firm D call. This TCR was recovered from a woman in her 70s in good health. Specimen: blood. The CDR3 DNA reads TGCGCCTGTAGGGAATTCCCAACTAATGAAAAACTGTTTTTT. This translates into CACREFPTNEKLFF.